A single sample gave rise to the 13 T cell receptor beta chains below, sequenced in a study of T cells after yellow fever vaccination. TCRdb processed the 5' RACE reads anew with MiXCR; each CDR3 protein has one entry. This table holds 200,000 to 300,000 distinct CDR3 sequences, approximately 6.7% found once. The sample consisted of CD4+ T cells sorted from PBMCs, taken on the day of the yellow fever booster vaccination. These receptors all stem from a man aged 25-40 years who received the YFV17D yellow fever vaccine.

In this sample, this clonotype turned up many times. The genes are TRBV7-9 and TRBJ2-3, with D uncertain. The germline CDR1 and CDR2 sequences are SEHNR and FQNEAQ (reference sequence). V was clipped by 5 bases and J by 3 bases, with 0 bases between them. The CDR3 spans 10 residues. CDR3 loop: CASSTDTQYF. The CDR3 bases are TGTGCCAGCAGCACAGATACGCAGTATTTT.

This sequence joins TRBV29-1 and TRBJ1-1; the match to TRBD1 covers 7 bases. The CDR3 has 15 residues. Per the germline V gene, CDR1 is SQVTM and CDR2 is ANQGSEA. The ends lost 4 bases at V and 5 bases at J; junction bases unmatched: 13. The CDR3 is CSVGAGGGWGTEAFF. As DNA, the CDR3 is TGCAGCGTTGGGGCGGGAGGGGGCTGGGGAACTGAAGCTTTCTTT.

The CDR3 region is CASSRTGSHEQYF. CDR3 sequence (DNA): TGTGCCAGTAGCCGGACAGGGTCCCACGAGCAGTACTTC. J is TRBJ2-7 and V is TRBV19; TRBD1 aligns across 8 bases. The CDR3 has 13 amino acids. Germline trimming cut 6 bases from V and 5 bases from J; bases unmatched to any gene: 6. Germline V CDR1 and CDR2: LNHDA, SQIVND (reference sequence).

There are many counts of this clonotype. V is TRBV6-5 and J is TRBJ2-7; D is unresolved. From germline, CDR1 is MNHEY and CDR2 SVGAGI. V lost 4 bases, J lost 1 base, and 5 bases lay in between. The CDR3 is 12 residues long. CDR3: CASSSGSYEQYF. The CDR3 coding sequence is TGTGCCAGCAGTTCCGGGTCCTACGAGCAGTACTTC.

This clonotype showed up just a few times. The V and J genes are TRBV12-3 or TRBV12-4 and TRBJ2-4; perhaps TRBD2 as D (6 bases). The CDR3 extends over 13 amino acids. V lost 6 bases and J 0 bases, leaving 6 bases between the germline ends. The CDR3 sequence: CASRGLAKNIQYF. The CDR3 DNA reads TGTGCCAGCAGGGGACTAGCCAAAAACATTCAGTACTTC.

In its sample, this clonotype was seen a few times. This chain connects TRBV29-1 to TRBJ2-7; no clear D gene. The V gene lost 7 bases and the J gene lost 4 bases, with 8 bases spanning the gap. The germline gives CDR1 SQVTM, CDR2 ANQGSEA. The CDR3 contains 10 residues. This chain's CDR3 is CSANRYEQYF. The CDR3 bases are TGCAGCGCGAACAGATACGAGCAGTACTTC.

The chain carries TRBV5-4 and TRBJ2-7; TRBD2 aligns across 9 bases. The germline gives CDR1 SGHNT, CDR2 YYREEE (reference sequence). CDR3 length: 15 residues. V shed 3 bases, J shed 0 bases, and the junction held 4 bases outside the gene matches. The CDR3 DNA reads TGTGCCAGCAGCTCCTTAGCGGGAGACTCCTACGAGCAGTACTTC. Protein sequence: CASSSLAGDSYEQYF.

This clonotype appeared a few times. J is TRBJ2-5 and V is TRBV18; D gene ambiguous. Germline V gene sequence: CDR1 KGHSH, CDR2 LQKENI. The CDR3 runs to 13 residues. Trimming took 8 bases from V and 3 from J, leaving 13 bases between them. The CDR3 DNA reads as TGTGCCAGCCGAGGCGCGAGCAAAGAGACCCAGTACTTC. It translates to CASRGASKETQYF.

This clonotype was recorded many times. V and J are TRBV3-1 and TRBJ2-5; no clear D. With 2 bases removed from V and 3 bases from J, the gap between germline ends came to 4 bases. From germline, CDR1 is LGHDT and CDR2 YNNKEL (reference sequence). The CDR3 loop spans 12 amino acids. Here the CDR3 DNA reads TGTGCCAGCAGCCAAATAGAAGAGACCCAGTACTTC. Protein product: CASSQIEETQYF.

V and J are TRBV11-2 and TRBJ2-7; unclear D gene. Germline V gene data show CDR1 as SGHAT and CDR2 as FQNNGV. V was cut by 3 bases and J by 3 bases, with 9 bases left in between. The CDR3 length is 13 residues. The CDR3 spells CASSFPSNYEQYF. DNA of the CDR3: TGTGCCAGCAGCTTCCCTTCCAACTACGAGCAGTACTTC.

This clonotype was picked up many times. V usage is TRBV29-1 and J usage is TRBJ2-3, with D perhaps matching TRBD2 (5 bases). Germline loops: CDR1 SQVTM, CDR2 ANQGSEA. The CDR3 has 14 amino acids. V dropped 4 bases and J dropped 3 bases, with 14 bases sitting between them. CDR3 region: CSVGSGRGTDTQYF. The CDR3 DNA reads as TGCAGCGTTGGGAGTGGGAGAGGGACAGATACGCAGTATTTT.

This clonotype was counted many times. This chain joins TRBV7-9 and TRBJ2-7, with D maybe TRBD1 (5 bases). V shed 1 base and J shed 6 bases, with 7 bases lying between them. The CDR3 covers 12 residues. Germline-derived CDR1 and CDR2 are SEHNR and FQNEAQ (reference sequence). The CDR3 loop is CASSLGGGEQYF. The CDR3 nucleotides read TGTGCCAGCAGCTTAGGGGGCGGCGAGCAGTACTTC. The entire variable domain, with the rest obtained from reference TRBV7-9 and TRBJ2-7, is as follows: DTGVSQNPRHKITKRGQNVTFRCDPISEHNRLYWYRQTLGQGPEFLTYFQNEAQLEKSRLLSDRFSAERPKGSFSTLEIQRTEQGDSAMYLCASSLGGGEQYFGPGTRLTVT.

In its sample, this clonotype was seen a few times. The CDR3 DNA is TGTGCCAGCAGTTACGAACGAAGGTCTAGGCTACTCGGTGAGCAGTTCTTC. Amino acids: CASSYERRSRLLGEQFF. The rearrangement joins TRBV6-5 to TRBJ2-1; D call uncertain. CDR3 size: 17 residues. Trimming stripped 2 bases from V and 9 bases from J, with 23 bases between. Per the germline V gene, CDR1 is MNHEY and CDR2 is SVGAGI.